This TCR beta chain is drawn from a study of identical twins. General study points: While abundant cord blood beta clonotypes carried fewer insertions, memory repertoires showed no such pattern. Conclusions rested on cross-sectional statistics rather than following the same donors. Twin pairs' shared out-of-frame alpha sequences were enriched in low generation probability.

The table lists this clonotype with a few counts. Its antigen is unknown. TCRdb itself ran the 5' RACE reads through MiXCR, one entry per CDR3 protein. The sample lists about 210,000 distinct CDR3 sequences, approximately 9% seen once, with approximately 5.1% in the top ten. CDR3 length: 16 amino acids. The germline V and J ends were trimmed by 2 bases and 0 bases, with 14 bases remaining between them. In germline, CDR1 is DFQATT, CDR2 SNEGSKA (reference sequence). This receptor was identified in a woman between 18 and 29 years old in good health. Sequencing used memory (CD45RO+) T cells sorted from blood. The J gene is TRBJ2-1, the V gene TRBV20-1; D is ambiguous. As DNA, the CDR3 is TGCAGTGCTAGACCCGTAACGGTAAGCTCCTACAATGAGCAGTTCTTC. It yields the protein CSARPVTVSSYNEQFF.